The rows below give T cell receptor beta chains drawn from one sample of a study of CDR3 diversity in severe acne. TCRdb reprocessed the PCR reads with MiXCR, giving one entry per CDR3 protein. The table includes about 90,000 distinct CDR3 sequences, under 55% detected once. Sequenced material: blood. These receptors all come from a male donor with severe acne vulgaris. CDR3s include the opening cysteine and the closing phenylalanine or tryptophan. A D gene is named only where the DNA matches it firmly. The listing skips clone size in some rows; elsewhere it reads once, few, many or a size class.

CDR3nt: TGTGCCAGCAGTGACAGGGCCCACACCTTC; CDR3aa: CASSDRAHTF; d_gene: NA; j_gene: TRBJ1-2; v_gene: TRBV6-1; abundance: NA
CDR3nt: TGCGCCAGCAGCCAAGGCCCTACGGGGGTCTATAATTCACCCCTCCACTTT; CDR3aa: CASSQGPTGVYNSPLHF; d_gene: NA; j_gene: TRBJ1-6; v_gene: TRBV4-1; abundance: few
CDR3nt: TGTGCCAGCAGCTTAGGGGACAGGGCTTACAATGAGCAGTTCTTC; CDR3aa: CASSLGDRAYNEQFF; d_gene: TRBD1; j_gene: TRBJ2-1; v_gene: TRBV7-8; abundance: many
CDR3nt: TGTGCCAGCAGTGAAAGGGGAGGGGGTGATGAGCAGTTCTTC; CDR3aa: CASSERGGGDEQFF; d_gene: NA; j_gene: TRBJ2-1; v_gene: TRBV6-1; abundance: few
CDR3nt: TGTGCCAGCAGTTTTGGGTGGCCGCCTAGCAATCAGCCCCAGCATTTT; CDR3aa: CASSFGWPPSNQPQHF; d_gene: NA; j_gene: TRBJ1-5; v_gene: TRBV12-3/TRBV12-4; abundance: NA
CDR3nt: TGCAGTGCTAGAGTTCTGGGGGACTCCTACGAGCAGTACTTC; CDR3aa: CSARVLGDSYEQYF; d_gene: NA; j_gene: TRBJ2-7; v_gene: TRBV20-1; abundance: NA
CDR3nt: TGTGCCAGCAGTTACACTAGCGCTACCTACGAGCAGTACTTC; CDR3aa: CASSYTSATYEQYF; d_gene: TRBD2; j_gene: TRBJ2-7; v_gene: TRBV12-3/TRBV12-4; abundance: NA
CDR3nt: TGTGCCACCAGCAGAGAGGGGGGAGTGGCCAAAAACATTCAGTACTTC; CDR3aa: CATSREGGVAKNIQYF; d_gene: NA; j_gene: TRBJ2-4; v_gene: TRBV15; abundance: NA
CDR3nt: TGCAGTGCTAGTTTGATGGTATTCGCCTACGAGCAGTACTTC; CDR3aa: CSASLMVFAYEQYF; d_gene: NA; j_gene: TRBJ2-7; v_gene: TRBV20-1; abundance: many
CDR3nt: TGCGCCAGCCGGAAACCATCCGGGGAGCTGTTTTTT; CDR3aa: CASRKPSGELFF; d_gene: NA; j_gene: TRBJ2-2; v_gene: TRBV10-2; abundance: NA
CDR3nt: TGTGCCACCAGCAGCACAACAGGATTTGAGCTTGAAGCTTTCTTT; CDR3aa: CATSSTTGFELEAFF; d_gene: NA; j_gene: TRBJ1-1; v_gene: TRBV15; abundance: NA
CDR3nt: TGTGCCACCAGTGACTCTGGAGAGAGCACAGATACGCAGTATTTT; CDR3aa: CATSDSGESTDTQYF; d_gene: NA; j_gene: TRBJ2-3; v_gene: TRBV24-1; abundance: NA
CDR3nt: TGTGCCAGCAGTTGGGAGGGGGCCGGCAATCAGCCCCAGCATTTT; CDR3aa: CASSWEGAGNQPQHF; d_gene: TRBD1; j_gene: TRBJ1-5; v_gene: TRBV6-1; abundance: few
CDR3nt: TGTGCCACCAGTGGGACAGGGGGTATGAACACTGAAGCTTTCTTT; CDR3aa: CATSGTGGMNTEAFF; d_gene: TRBD1; j_gene: TRBJ1-1; v_gene: TRBV24-1; abundance: many
CDR3nt: TGCAGTGCTAGAGGAAGGGGGCGCAGCACAGATACGCAGTATTTT; CDR3aa: CSARGRGRSTDTQYF; d_gene: TRBD1; j_gene: TRBJ2-3; v_gene: TRBV20-1; abundance: NA